This T cell receptor (beta chain) emerged from a study of monozygotic twins with inflammatory bowel disease. Broader study findings: A single strong IBD-associated signal or clonotype was not supported by the findings. Fewer clonotypes were shared with others by IBD patients than by healthy twins, especially with disease activity.

Each donor supplied more than 2 ml of blood. The germline V gene has CDR1 SEHNR and CDR2 FQNEAQ (reference sequence). The length of the CDR3 is 15 residues. Note on this clonotype: Its antigen is undetermined.

In eight separate reactions per sample, cDNA was generated. TCRdb reprocessed the 5' RACE reads, keeping one entry per CDR3 protein, no DNA. The sample holds around 410,000 distinct CDR3 sequences. The chain carries TRBV7-9 and TRBJ1-2; the D gene TCRdb calls, TRBD1, cannot be checked with no DNA. This clonotype originated in a human donor with ulcerative colitis or Crohn's disease, or a healthy co-twin of an affected twin (not recorded which). The sequenced sample was blood. CDR3 region: CASSLSDRPLYGYTF. Using reference TRBV7-9 and TRBJ1-2 for the parts outside the CDR3, the full variable domain is DTGVSQNPRHKITKRGQNVTFRCDPISEHNRLYWYRQTLGQGPEFLTYFQNEAQLEKSRLLSDRFSAERPKGSFSTLEIQRTEQGDSAMYLCASSLSDRPLYGYTFGSGTRLTVV.